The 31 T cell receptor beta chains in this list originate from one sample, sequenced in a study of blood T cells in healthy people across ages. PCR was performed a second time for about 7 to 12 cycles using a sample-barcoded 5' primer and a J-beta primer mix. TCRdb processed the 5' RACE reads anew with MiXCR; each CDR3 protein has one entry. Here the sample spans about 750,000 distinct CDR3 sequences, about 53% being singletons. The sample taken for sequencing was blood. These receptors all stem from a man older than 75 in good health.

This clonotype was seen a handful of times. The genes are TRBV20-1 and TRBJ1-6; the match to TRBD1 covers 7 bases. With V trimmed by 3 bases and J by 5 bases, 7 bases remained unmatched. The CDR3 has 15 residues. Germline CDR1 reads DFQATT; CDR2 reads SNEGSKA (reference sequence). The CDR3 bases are TGCAGTGCTAGGGCCCCCGGGACAGATAATTCACCCCTCCACTTT. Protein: CSARAPGTDNSPLHF.

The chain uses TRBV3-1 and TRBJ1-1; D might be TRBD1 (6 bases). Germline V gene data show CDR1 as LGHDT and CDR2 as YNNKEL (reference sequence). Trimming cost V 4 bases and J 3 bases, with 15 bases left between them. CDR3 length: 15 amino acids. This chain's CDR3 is CASSRTAGDHTEAFF. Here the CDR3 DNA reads TGTGCCAGCAGCCGGACAGCAGGGGACCACACTGAAGCTTTCTTT.

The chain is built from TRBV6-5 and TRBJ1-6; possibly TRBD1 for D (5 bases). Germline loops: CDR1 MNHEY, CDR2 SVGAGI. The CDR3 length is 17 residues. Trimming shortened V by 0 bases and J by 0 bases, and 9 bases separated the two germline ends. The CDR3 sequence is CASSYSSDSSYNSPLHF. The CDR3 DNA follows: TGTGCCAGCAGTTACTCCTCCGACAGCTCCTATAATTCACCCCTCCACTTT.

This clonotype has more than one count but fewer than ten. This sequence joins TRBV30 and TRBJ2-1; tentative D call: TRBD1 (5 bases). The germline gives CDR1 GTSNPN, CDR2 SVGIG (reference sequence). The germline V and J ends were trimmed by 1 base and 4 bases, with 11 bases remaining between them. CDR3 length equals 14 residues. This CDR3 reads CAWSGSRTYNEQFF. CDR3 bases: TGTGCCTGGAGTGGTAGCCGGACATACAATGAGCAGTTCTTC.

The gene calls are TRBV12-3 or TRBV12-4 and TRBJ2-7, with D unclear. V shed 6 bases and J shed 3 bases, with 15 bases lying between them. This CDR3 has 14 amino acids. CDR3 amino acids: CASSSLGPFYEQYF. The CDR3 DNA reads TGTGCCAGCAGCTCCCTAGGACCTTTCTACGAGCAGTACTTC.

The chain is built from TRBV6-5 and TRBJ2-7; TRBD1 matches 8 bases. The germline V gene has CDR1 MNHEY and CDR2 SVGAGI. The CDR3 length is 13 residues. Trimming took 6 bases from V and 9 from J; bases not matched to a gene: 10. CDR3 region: CASSQAGQGVQYF. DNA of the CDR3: TGTGCCAGCAGCCAGGCCGGACAGGGTGTGCAGTACTTC.

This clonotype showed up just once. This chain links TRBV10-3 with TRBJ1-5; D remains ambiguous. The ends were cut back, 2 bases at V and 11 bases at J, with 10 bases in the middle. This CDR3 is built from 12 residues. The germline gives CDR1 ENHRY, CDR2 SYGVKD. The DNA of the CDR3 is TGTGCCATCAGTGAGGGGCTCAGGACCCAGCATTTT. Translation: CAISEGLRTQHF.

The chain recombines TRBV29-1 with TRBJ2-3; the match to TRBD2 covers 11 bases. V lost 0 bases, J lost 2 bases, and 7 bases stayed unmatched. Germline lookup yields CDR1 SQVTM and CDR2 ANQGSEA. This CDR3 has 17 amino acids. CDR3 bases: TGCAGCGTTGAAGACACCGGGACTAGCGGATTCACAGATACGCAGTATTTT. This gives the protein CSVEDTGTSGFTDTQYF.

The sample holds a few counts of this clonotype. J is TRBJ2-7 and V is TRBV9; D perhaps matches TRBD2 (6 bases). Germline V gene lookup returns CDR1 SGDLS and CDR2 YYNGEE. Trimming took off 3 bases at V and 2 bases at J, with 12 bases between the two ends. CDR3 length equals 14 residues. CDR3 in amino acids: CASSARGAAYEQYF. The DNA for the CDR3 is TGTGCCAGCAGCGCCCGCGGGGCCGCCTACGAGCAGTACTTC.

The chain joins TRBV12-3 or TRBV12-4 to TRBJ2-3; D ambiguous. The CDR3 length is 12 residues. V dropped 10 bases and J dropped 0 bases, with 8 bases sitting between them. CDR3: CATKDSTDTQYF. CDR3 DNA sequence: TGTGCCACCAAGGACAGCACAGATACGCAGTATTTT.

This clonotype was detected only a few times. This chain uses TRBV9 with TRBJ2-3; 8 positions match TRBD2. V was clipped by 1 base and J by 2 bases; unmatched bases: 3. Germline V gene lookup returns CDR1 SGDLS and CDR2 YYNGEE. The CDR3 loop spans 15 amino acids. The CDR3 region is CASSVTSGYTDTQYF. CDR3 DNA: TGTGCCAGCAGCGTAACTAGCGGCTACACAGATACGCAGTATTTT.

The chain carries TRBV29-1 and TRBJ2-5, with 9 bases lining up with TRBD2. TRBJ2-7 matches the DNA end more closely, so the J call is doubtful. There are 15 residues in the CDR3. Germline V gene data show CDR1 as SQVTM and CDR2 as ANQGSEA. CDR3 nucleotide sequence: TGCAGCGTTGGATTAGCGGGAGTAGATGGATACGAGCAGTACTTC. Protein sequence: CSVGLAGVDGYEQYF.

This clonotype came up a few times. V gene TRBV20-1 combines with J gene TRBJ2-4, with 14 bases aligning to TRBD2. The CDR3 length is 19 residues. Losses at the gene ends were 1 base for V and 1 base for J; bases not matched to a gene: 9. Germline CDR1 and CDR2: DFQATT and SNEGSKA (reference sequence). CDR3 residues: CSARAPGLAGVEAKNIQYF. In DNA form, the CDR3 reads TGCAGTGCTAGAGCTCCGGGACTAGCGGGAGTTGAGGCCAAAAACATTCAGTACTTC.

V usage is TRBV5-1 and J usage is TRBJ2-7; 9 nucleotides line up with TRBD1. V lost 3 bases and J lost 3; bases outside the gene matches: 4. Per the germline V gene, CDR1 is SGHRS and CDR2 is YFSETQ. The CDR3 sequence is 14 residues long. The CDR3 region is CASSWTGANYEQYF. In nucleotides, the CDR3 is TGCGCCAGCAGCTGGACAGGGGCTAACTACGAGCAGTACTTC. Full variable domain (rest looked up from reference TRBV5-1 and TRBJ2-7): KAGVTQTPRYLIKTRGQQVTLSCSPISGHRSVSWYQQTPGQGLQFLFEYFSETQRNKGNFPGRFSGRQFSNSRSEMNVSTLELGDSALYLCASSWTGANYEQYFGPGTRLTVT.

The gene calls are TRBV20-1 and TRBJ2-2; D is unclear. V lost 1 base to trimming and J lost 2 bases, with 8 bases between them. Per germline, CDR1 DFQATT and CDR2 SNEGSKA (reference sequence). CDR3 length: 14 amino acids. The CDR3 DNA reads TGCAGTGCTAGAGTTGGTGGAAACACCGGGGAGCTGTTTTTT. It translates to CSARVGGNTGELFF.

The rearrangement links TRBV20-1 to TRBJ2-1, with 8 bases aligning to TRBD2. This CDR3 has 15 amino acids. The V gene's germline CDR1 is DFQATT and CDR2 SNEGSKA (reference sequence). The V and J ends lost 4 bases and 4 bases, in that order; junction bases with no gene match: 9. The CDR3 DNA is TGCAGTGCTACACCGACTAGCGCCCAGTACAATGAGCAGTTCTTC. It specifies CSATPTSAQYNEQFF.

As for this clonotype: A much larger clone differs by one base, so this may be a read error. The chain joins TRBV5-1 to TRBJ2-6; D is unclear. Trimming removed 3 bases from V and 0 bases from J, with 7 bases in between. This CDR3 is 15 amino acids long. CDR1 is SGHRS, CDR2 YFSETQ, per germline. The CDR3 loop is CASSWVSSGANVLTF. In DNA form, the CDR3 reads TGCGCCAGCAGCTGGGTTTCCTCTGGGGCCAACGTCCTGACTTTC.

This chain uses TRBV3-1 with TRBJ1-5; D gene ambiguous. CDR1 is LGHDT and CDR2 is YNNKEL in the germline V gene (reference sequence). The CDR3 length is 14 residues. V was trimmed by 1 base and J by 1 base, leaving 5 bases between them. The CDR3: CASSQGPSNQPQHF. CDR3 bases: TGTGCCAGCAGCCAAGGACCCAGCAATCAGCCCCAGCATTTT.

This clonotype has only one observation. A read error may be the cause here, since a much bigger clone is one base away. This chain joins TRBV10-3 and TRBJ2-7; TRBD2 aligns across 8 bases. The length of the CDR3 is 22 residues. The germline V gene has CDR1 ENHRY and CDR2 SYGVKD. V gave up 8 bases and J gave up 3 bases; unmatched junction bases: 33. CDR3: CAIGGRRFSGIVSGSSSYEQYF. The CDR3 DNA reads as TGTGCCATCGGTGGTCGACGTTTTAGCGGGATCGTATCCGGATCGTCTAGCTACGAGCAGTACTTC.

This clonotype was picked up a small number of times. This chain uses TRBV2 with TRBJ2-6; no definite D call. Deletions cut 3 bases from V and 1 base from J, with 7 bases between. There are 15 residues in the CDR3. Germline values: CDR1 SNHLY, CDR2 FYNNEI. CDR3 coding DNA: TGTGCCAGCAGTGATAGGAATTCTGGGGCCAACGTCCTGACTTTC. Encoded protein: CASSDRNSGANVLTF. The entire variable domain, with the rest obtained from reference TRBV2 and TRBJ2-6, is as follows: EPEVTQTPSHQVTQMGQEVILRCVPISNHLYFYWYRQILGQKVEFLVSFYNNEISEKSEIFDDQFSVERPDGSNFTLKIRSTKLEDSAMYFCASSDRNSGANVLTFGAGSRLTVL.

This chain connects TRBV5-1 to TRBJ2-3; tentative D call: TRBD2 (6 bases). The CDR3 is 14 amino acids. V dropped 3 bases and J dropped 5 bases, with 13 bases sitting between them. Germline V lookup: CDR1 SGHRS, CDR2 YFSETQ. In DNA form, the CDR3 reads TGCGCCAGCAGCTCCGTGGGAGGCCTAGATACGCAGTATTTT. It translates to CASSSVGGLDTQYF.

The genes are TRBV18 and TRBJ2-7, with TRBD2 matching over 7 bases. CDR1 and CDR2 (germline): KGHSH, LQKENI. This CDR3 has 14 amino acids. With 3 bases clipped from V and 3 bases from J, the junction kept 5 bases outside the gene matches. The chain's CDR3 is CASSPAGLDYEQYF. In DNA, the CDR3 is TGTGCCAGCTCACCGGCCGGACTAGACTACGAGCAGTACTTC.

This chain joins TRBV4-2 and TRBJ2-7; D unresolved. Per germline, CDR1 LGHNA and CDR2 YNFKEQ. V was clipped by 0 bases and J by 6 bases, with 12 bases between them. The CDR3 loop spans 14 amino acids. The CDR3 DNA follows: TGTGCCAGCAGCCAAGATCAAATCGGTGGCGAGCAGTACTTC. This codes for CASSQDQIGGEQYF.

CDR3 region: CASSSLWGAGSYEQFF. In DNA form, the CDR3 reads TGTGCCAGCAGCTCCCTTTGGGGCGCGGGTTCCTACGAGCAGTTCTTC. V is TRBV11-2 and J is TRBJ2-1, with D tentatively TRBD1 or TRBD2 (5 bases each). V dropped 4 bases and J dropped 10 bases, with 23 bases sitting between them. CDR1 and CDR2 (germline): SGHAT, FQNNGV. The CDR3 loop spans 16 amino acids.

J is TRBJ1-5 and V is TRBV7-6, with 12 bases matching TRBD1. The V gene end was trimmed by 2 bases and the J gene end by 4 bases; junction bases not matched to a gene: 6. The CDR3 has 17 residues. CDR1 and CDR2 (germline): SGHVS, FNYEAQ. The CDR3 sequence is CASSLRPGQGANQPQHF. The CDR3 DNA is TGTGCCAGCAGCTTACGACCGGGACAGGGGGCGAATCAGCCCCAGCATTTT.

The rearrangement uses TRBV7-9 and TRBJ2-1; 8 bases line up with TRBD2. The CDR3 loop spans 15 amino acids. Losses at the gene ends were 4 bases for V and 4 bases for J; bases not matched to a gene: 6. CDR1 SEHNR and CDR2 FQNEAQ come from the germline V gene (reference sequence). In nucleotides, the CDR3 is TGTGCCAGCAGCTCCGGGAGGGCCGGTTACAATGAGCAGTTCTTC. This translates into CASSSGRAGYNEQFF.

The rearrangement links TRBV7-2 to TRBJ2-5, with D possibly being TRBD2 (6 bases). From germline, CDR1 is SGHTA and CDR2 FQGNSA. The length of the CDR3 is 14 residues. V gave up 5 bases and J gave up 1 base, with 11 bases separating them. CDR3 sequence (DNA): TGTGCCAGCAGCAGAAGACTAGTCCAAGAGACCCAGTACTTC. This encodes CASSRRLVQETQYF.

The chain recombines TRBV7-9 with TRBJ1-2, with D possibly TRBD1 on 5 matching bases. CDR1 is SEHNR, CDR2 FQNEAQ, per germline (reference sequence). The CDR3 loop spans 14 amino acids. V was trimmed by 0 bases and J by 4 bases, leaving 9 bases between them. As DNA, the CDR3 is TGTGCCAGCAGCTTAGCGGGACTGGGCTATGGCTACACCTTC. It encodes CASSLAGLGYGYTF.

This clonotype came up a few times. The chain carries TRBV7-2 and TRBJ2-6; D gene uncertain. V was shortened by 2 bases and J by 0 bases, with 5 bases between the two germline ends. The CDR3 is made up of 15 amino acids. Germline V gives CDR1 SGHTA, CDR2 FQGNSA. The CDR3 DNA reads TGTGCCAGCAGCTTAATCCCCTCTGGGGCCAACGTCCTGACTTTC. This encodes CASSLIPSGANVLTF.

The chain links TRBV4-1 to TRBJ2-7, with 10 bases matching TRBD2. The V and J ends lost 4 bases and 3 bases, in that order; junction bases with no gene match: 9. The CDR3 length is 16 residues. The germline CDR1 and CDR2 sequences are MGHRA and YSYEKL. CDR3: CASSLSPGLASYEQYF. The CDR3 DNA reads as TGCGCCAGCAGCCTATCCCCGGGACTAGCGAGCTACGAGCAGTACTTC.

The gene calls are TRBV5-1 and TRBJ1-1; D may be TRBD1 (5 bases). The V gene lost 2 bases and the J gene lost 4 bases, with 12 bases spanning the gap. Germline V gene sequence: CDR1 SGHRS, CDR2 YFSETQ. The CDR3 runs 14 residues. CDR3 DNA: TGCGCCAGCAGCTTTGATCAGGGAGGCACTGAAGCTTTCTTT. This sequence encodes CASSFDQGGTEAFF.